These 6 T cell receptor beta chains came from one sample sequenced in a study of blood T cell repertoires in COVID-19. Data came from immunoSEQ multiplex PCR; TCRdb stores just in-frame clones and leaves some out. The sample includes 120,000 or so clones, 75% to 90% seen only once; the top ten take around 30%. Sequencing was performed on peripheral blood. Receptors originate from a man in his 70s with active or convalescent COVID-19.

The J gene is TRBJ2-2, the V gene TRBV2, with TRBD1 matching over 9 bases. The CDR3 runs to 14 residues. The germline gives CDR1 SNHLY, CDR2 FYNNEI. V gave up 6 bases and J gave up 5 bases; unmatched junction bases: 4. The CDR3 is CASSTGQGTGELFF. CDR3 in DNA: TGTGCCAGCAGCACGGGACAGGGTACCGGGGAGCTGTTTTTT.

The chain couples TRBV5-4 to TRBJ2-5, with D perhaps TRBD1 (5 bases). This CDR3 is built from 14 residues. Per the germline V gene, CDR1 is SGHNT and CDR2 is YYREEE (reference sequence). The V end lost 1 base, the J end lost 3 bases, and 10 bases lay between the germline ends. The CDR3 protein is CASSLRGEEETQYF. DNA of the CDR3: TGTGCCAGCAGCTTGAGGGGCGAAGAAGAGACCCAGTACTTC.

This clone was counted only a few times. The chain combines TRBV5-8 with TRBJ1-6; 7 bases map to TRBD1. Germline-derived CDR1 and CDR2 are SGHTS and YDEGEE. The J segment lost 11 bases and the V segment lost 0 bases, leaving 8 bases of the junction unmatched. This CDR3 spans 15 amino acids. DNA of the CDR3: TGTGCCAGCAGCTTGGAGGGGGCACCGCTTACACCCCTCCACTTT. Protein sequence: CASSLEGAPLTPLHF.

The CDR3 region is CAWVGQGKGYTF. The CDR3 nucleotides read TGTGCCTGGGTGGGACAGGGGAAAGGCTACACCTTC. The rearrangement links TRBV30 to TRBJ1-2; 10 bases fit TRBD1. The CDR3 contains 12 residues. The germline gives CDR1 GTSNPN, CDR2 SVGIG (reference sequence). V was clipped by 5 bases and J by 8 bases; unmatched bases: 5.

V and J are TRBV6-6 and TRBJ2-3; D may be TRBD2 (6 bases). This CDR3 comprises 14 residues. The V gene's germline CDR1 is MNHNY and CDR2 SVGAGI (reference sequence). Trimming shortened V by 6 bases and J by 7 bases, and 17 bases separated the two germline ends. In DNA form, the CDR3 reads TGTGCCAGCAGGCGGGACTCGCTGCTTTATACGCAGTATTTT. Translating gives CASRRDSLLYTQYF.

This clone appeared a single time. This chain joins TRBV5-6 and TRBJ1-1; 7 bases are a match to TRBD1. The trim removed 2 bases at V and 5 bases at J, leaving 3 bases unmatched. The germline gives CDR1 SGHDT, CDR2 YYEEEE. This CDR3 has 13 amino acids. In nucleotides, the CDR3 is TGTGCCAGCAGCTTTGACAGGGCTACTGAAGCTTTCTTT. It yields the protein CASSFDRATEAFF.